This T cell receptor beta chain was profiled in a study of tumor-infiltrating lymphocytes in primary liver carcinoma. Study overall: Both sexes were represented among patients, who were 30 to 69 years old.

Study-level points and caveats: Blood fell significantly below tumors in its top-250-clone fraction (p = 0.039).

Bulk tissue was left unsorted, and RNA and DNA were co-extracted from 20-30 mg of it. At sampling, these chronic HBV carriers had received no treatment. A remark on this clonotype: Its antigen is as yet unknown. The junction and the germline gene differ at one end; a read error may be behind it.

A primer matching the constant region was used to make TCR beta cDNA from around 550 ng of total RNA. Three nested multiplex PCR rounds, a slightly modified ARM-PCR, produced the libraries for TCR beta. Using its own MiXCR run on the multiplex PCR reads, TCRdb lists one record per CDR3 protein. The table includes around 88,000 distinct CDR3 sequences, around 68% detected once. The TCR comes from a man aged 35 to 55 with primary liver carcinoma and hepatitis B virus infection. The specimen sequenced was tumor-adjacent normal liver tissue.

CDR3 sequence: CASRLGFSSYNEQFF. The CDR3 bases are TGTGCTAGCAGGTTAGGGTTTAGCTCCTACAATGAGCAGTTCTTC. J is TRBJ2-1 and V is TRBV5-4, with D uncertain. The CDR3 is made up of 15 amino acids. Germline assignment: CDR1 SGHNT and CDR2 YYREEE (reference sequence).